A single sample is the source of the 8 T cell receptor beta chains below, sequenced in a study of blood T cell repertoires in COVID-19. This table comes from immunoSEQ multiplex PCR, and its TCRdb copy is limited to in-frame clones, with some not included. The sample shows around 100,000 clones, 75% to 90% of them seen only once. The sequenced sample consisted of peripheral blood. These receptors were obtained from a human donor in a cohort sampled during active COVID-19.

The J gene is TRBJ1-4, the V gene TRBV5-4; no clear D gene. Germline loops: CDR1 SGHNT, CDR2 YYREEE (reference sequence). Trimming removed 4 bases at V and 6 bases at J, with 10 bases between. This CDR3 has 13 amino acids. This CDR3 is CASSTGRDEKLFF. For the CDR3, the DNA is TGTGCCAGCAGCACCGGGAGGGATGAAAAACTGTTTTTT.

The V and J genes are TRBV19 and TRBJ1-2, with TRBD1 matching 11 bases. The J segment lost 8 bases and the V segment lost 8 bases, leaving 7 bases of the junction unmatched. CDR3 length: 13 residues. The germline V gene has CDR1 LNHDA and CDR2 SQIVND (reference sequence). CDR3 loop: CASYGQGAEGYTF. The CDR3 DNA is TGTGCCAGTTATGGACAGGGGGCTGAGGGCTACACCTTC.

The J gene is TRBJ2-1, the V gene TRBV5-5; 7 positions agree with TRBD2. CDR3 size: 12 residues. With 8 bases clipped from V and 9 bases from J, the junction kept 8 bases outside the gene matches. The germline CDR1 and CDR2 sequences are SGHKS and YYEKEE (reference sequence). For the CDR3, the DNA is TGTGCCAGTTTCGGGGGGTCCGGTGAGCAGTTCTTC. Amino acids: CASFGGSGEQFF. The full variable domain, with the rest looked up from reference TRBV5-5 and TRBJ2-1, is DAGVTQSPTHLIKTRGQQVTLRCSPISGHKSVSWYQQVLGQGPQFIFQYYEKEERGRGNFPDRFSARQFPNYSSELNVNALLLGDSALYLCASFGGSGEQFFGPGTRLTVL.

The CDR3 region has the DNA TGTGCCAGCGCCGGGACTAGCAGGGAGACCCAGTACTTC. Protein: CASAGTSRETQYF. The chain has TRBV28 and TRBJ2-5; 9 bases fit TRBD2. CDR1 MDHEN and CDR2 SYDVKM come from the germline V gene. CDR3 length equals 13 residues. V lost 8 bases, J lost 5 bases, and 6 bases stayed unmatched.

The rearrangement uses TRBV13 and TRBJ1-4, with 11 bases fitting TRBD1. CDR3 length: 18 residues. Germline lookup yields CDR1 PRHDT and CDR2 FYEKMQ (reference sequence). The V gene end was trimmed by 5 bases and the J gene end by 8 bases; junction bases not matched to a gene: 16. The CDR3 spells CASSRGGQGVLGREKLFF. For the CDR3, the DNA is TGTGCCAGCAGCCGAGGGGGACAGGGGGTCCTGGGACGAGAAAAACTGTTTTTT.

V usage is TRBV27 and J usage is TRBJ1-5; D not certain. V shed 2 bases and J shed 0 bases, with 11 bases lying between them. Germline CDR1 reads MNHEY; CDR2 reads SMNVEV (reference sequence). This CDR3 comprises 16 residues. In DNA, the CDR3 is TGTGCCAGCAGTTTACAGGCTCCCTATAGCAATCAGCCCCAGCATTTT. This gives the protein CASSLQAPYSNQPQHF.

J is TRBJ1-2 and V is TRBV7-9, with TRBD1 matching 10 bases. The CDR3 is 18 amino acids. J gave up 4 bases and V 5 bases, and 16 bases lay outside the gene matches. Germline V CDR1 and CDR2: SEHNR, FQNEAQ (reference sequence). CDR3 sequence (DNA): TGTGCCAGCAGCCCCCGAGACAGGGGGCCGACTGTGACCTATGGCTACACCTTC. Protein sequence: CASSPRDRGPTVTYGYTF.

V and J are TRBV9 and TRBJ2-3; TRBD2 aligns across 9 bases. The CDR3 loop spans 15 amino acids. The germline V gene has CDR1 SGDLS and CDR2 YYNGEE. The V segment lost 0 bases and the J segment 1 base; nucleotides outside the gene matches: 0. The DNA for the CDR3 is TGTGCCAGCAGCGTAGTAGCGGGGGGCACAGATACGCAGTATTTT. The encoded protein is CASSVVAGGTDTQYF.